This TCR beta chain is from a study of shared clonotypes between healthy human individuals. For the study at large: Each donor had three CD4 naive, three CD4 memory, two CD8 naive and one CD8 memory plate. Regarding the study as a whole: Sample collection involved blood only; tissue repertoires are likely different.

The V gene's germline CDR1 is SNHLY and CDR2 FYNNEI. V lost 7 bases and J 0 bases, leaving 10 bases between the germline ends. The CDR3 is made up of 13 amino acids. The method was immunoSEQ multiplex PCR; TCRdb's version includes in-frame clones alone and lacks a portion of them. Of under 1,100,000 clones in the sample, 70% to 80% were seen once. Adult donors, all healthy and HIV-negative, had no recent acute infections or vaccinations. Concerning this clone: Its specificity is not known.

The material sequenced was memory CD4+ T cells sorted from blood. Subset described: CD45RA-negative fraction. This TCR derives from a man younger than 35 in good health. The chain is built from TRBV2 and TRBJ2-7; D is uncertain. For the CDR3, the DNA is TGTGCCAGCAACCCGTGGACCTCCTACGAGCAGTACTTC. Encoded protein: CASNPWTSYEQYF.